A selection of T cell receptor beta chains follows, all from one sample in a study of regulatory T cells in long-lasting Graves disease. One entry per CDR3 protein, called by TCRdb with MiXCR from the multiplex PCR reads. The repertoire has around 500,000 distinct CDR3 sequences, roughly 13% of them found once; the top ten carry about 9.1%. This sample was also put to use in a study of T cells in Graves' hyperthyroidism and ophthalmopathy.

The source material was peripheral blood mononuclear cells (PBMCs), sampled at new diagnosis, from a patient treated with antithyroid drugs. These receptors were taken from a man aged 30 to 45 with Graves disease. Both conserved end residues are part of each CDR3. A D gene is named only where the DNA matches it firmly. Rows may omit the clone size; those that give it use once, few, many or a size class.

J	V	size	D	DNA	CDR3
TRBJ2-7	TRBV20-1	many	NA	TGCAGCGCTATCGGACGGACCGCGCCCTACGAGCAGTACTTC	CSAIGRTAPYEQYF
TRBJ1-6	TRBV7-9	many	TRBD1	TGTGCCAGCAGCTTGGGGACAGGGAACAATTCACCCCTCCACTTT	CASSLGTGNNSPLHF
TRBJ2-1	TRBV2	many	NA	TGTGCCAGCAGTGAATTTAACGGACACCGGGACGGGTACAATGAGCAGTTCTTC	CASSEFNGHRDGYNEQFF
TRBJ1-2	TRBV6-1	NA	NA	TGTGCCAGCAGAGCCTCCTTAGGGCACGACTATGGCTACACCTTC	CASRASLGHDYGYTF
TRBJ1-4	TRBV20-1	few	NA	TGCAGTGCCCTCGGCGGGCTGGGAGAAAAACTGTTTTTT	CSALGGLGEKLFF
TRBJ2-3	TRBV6-2/TRBV6-3	many	NA	TGTGCCAGCAGTTACTCGAGAGACTATGGCACAGATACGCAGTATTTT	CASSYSRDYGTDTQYF
TRBJ1-6	TRBV20-1	many	NA	TGCAGTGCTAGCCGGATGGGTAGGGGGAGTTCACCCCTCCACTTT	CSASRMGRGSSPLHF
TRBJ2-5	TRBV7-9	many	NA	TGTGCCAGCAGCTCGGGATCCCAAGAGACCCAGTACTTC	CASSSGSQETQYF
TRBJ2-7	TRBV7-9	many	TRBD1	TGTGCCAGCAGCCCCGGGACAGTGACCTACGAGCAGTACTTC	CASSPGTVTYEQYF
TRBJ1-5	TRBV4-1	many	NA	TGCGCCAGCAGCCAAGATGTGGGGCGGCCCCAGCATTTT	CASSQDVGRPQHF
TRBJ1-1	TRBV28	NA	TRBD1	TGTGCCAGCAGTCCACACAGGGGAGAGGCTTTCTTT	CASSPHRGEAFF
TRBJ2-1	TRBV9	NA	NA	TGTGCCAGCAGCGCTTCTAGCGGAGGAGGGGGGTACAATGAGCAGTTCTTC	CASSASSGGGGYNEQFF
TRBJ2-3	TRBV5-6	few	NA	TGTGCCAGCAGCTCCGTAGCGGTCACAGATACGCAGTATTTT	CASSSVAVTDTQYF
TRBJ2-3	TRBV20-1	few	TRBD2	TGCAGTGCTAGAGATTACTGGCGGGGGAGGATGGCAGATACGCAGTATTTT	CSARDYWRGRMADTQYF
TRBJ2-1	TRBV5-1	NA	TRBD1	TGCGCCAGCAGCTTTAACAGGGGGCGAGTCAATGAGCAGTTCTTC	CASSFNRGRVNEQFF
TRBJ2-1	TRBV2	NA	NA	TGTGCCAGCTGGGAGGGGGGAGTAGGTCTTGGGAATGAGCAGTTCTTC	CASWEGGVGLGNEQFF
TRBJ2-3	TRBV20-1	many	TRBD2	TGCAGTGCTAGAGCAAGCGGGAGTGATACGCAGTATTTT	CSARASGSDTQYF
TRBJ2-1	TRBV5-6	few	TRBD1	TGTGCCAGCAGTTTCGGGACAGGGAGCGAGCAGTTCTTC	CASSFGTGSEQFF
TRBJ2-7	TRBV10-2	many	NA	TGCGCCAGCAGTGAGAATCCCAGAGTGTACGAGCAGTACTTC	CASSENPRVYEQYF
TRBJ1-5	TRBV5-1	many	NA	TGCGCCAGCAGCCAGGTCATTCCAAAGGACAGCCTTAGCAATCAGCCCCAGCATTTT	CASSQVIPKDSLSNQPQHF
TRBJ1-1	TRBV6-2/TRBV6-3	NA	NA	TGTGCCAGCAGTGGGGACTTTATGAACACTGAAGCTTTCTTT	CASSGDFMNTEAFF
TRBJ2-3	TRBV7-6	NA	NA	TGTGCCAGCAGCTTAAGGGTTTCAAGGACAGATACGCAGTATTTT	CASSLRVSRTDTQYF
TRBJ1-1	TRBV6-1	many	NA	TGTGCCAGCAGCCCCGACGGGGAGACGGCTGAAGCTTTCTTT	CASSPDGETAEAFF
TRBJ1-1	TRBV27	many	NA	TGTGCCAGCAGTTTCAGGGATTATAGCGGCACTGAAGCTTTCTTT	CASSFRDYSGTEAFF
TRBJ1-5	TRBV12-3/TRBV12-4	few	NA	TGTGCCAGCAGTATAAACTCCGGGGGCCAGCCCCAGCATTTT	CASSINSGGQPQHF
TRBJ2-2	TRBV24-1	many	TRBD2	TGTGCCACCAGTGATCAGACTAGCGGGAGGGCGTGGACCGGGGAGCTGTTTTTT	CATSDQTSGRAWTGELFF
TRBJ2-2	TRBV20-1	many	TRBD2	TGCAGTGCTAGATCAGGGACTAGCGGATACACCGGGGAGCTGTTTTTT	CSARSGTSGYTGELFF
TRBJ2-5	TRBV6-2/TRBV6-3	many	NA	TGTGCCAGCAGTTACTCCCGTACTCCGGGGAGCCTCCAAGAGACCCAGTACTTC	CASSYSRTPGSLQETQYF